A single sample gave rise to the 32 T cell receptor beta chains below, sequenced in a study of CD4+ T cells in melanoma. TCRdb's copy holds only in-frame clones and misses some; the assay was immunoSEQ multiplex PCR. Of 90,000 to 130,000 clones in the sample, about nine tenths were seen once. The sample consisted of peripheral blood. All receptors derive from a human donor with melanoma.

The V call is TRBV9, the J call TRBJ2-1, with a possible D match to TRBD1 (6 bases). This CDR3 has 15 amino acids. The V gene's germline CDR1 is SGDLS and CDR2 YYNGEE. Trimming left V 4 bases short and J 5 bases short, with 16 bases between. CDR3 coding DNA: TGTGCCAGCAGCTTCTCCCCGGACAGAGACAATGAGCAGTTCTTC. This encodes CASSFSPDRDNEQFF. Combining the CDR3 with reference TRBV9 and TRBJ2-1 gives the whole variable domain DSGVTQTPKHLITATGQRVTLRCSPRSGDLSVYWYQQSLDQGLQFLIQYYNGEERAKGNILERFSAQQFPDLHSELNLSSLELGDSALYFCASSFSPDRDNEQFFGPGTRLTVL.

This clone was counted between two and nine times. The chain carries TRBV15 and TRBJ2-7, with TRBD2 matching over 7 bases. CDR1 and CDR2 from the germline V gene are LNHNV and YYDKDF (reference sequence). The ends lost 0 bases at V and 6 bases at J; junction bases unmatched: 11. The CDR3 loop spans 16 amino acids. The CDR3 region is CATSRDPRGERSEQYF. The CDR3 DNA sequence: TGTGCCACCAGCAGAGACCCTCGGGGGGAGCGGAGCGAGCAGTACTTC.

V gene TRBV20-1 combines with J gene TRBJ1-1; TRBD1 is a possible D gene (5 bases). The CDR3 sequence is 11 residues long. The ends were cut back, 6 bases at V and 3 bases at J, with 8 bases in the middle. CDR1 and CDR2 (germline): DFQATT, SNEGSKA (reference sequence). The CDR3 loop reads CSAGDYTEAFF. The CDR3 DNA reads TGCAGTGCGGGGGACTACACTGAAGCTTTCTTT.

The CDR3 nucleotides read TGTGCCAGCAGCTCGGACCCACAGGGGGCGTTGAACACTGAAGCTTTCTTT. This translates into CASSSDPQGALNTEAFF. The rearrangement links TRBV7-8 to TRBJ1-1; 9 bases fit TRBD1. V shed 4 bases, J shed 0 bases, and the junction held 9 bases outside the gene matches. From germline, CDR1 is SGHVS and CDR2 FQNEAQ. CDR3 length equals 17 residues.

V gene TRBV5-4 combines with J gene TRBJ2-6; 9 bases match TRBD1. The CDR3 is 16 residues long. Per germline, CDR1 SGHNT and CDR2 YYREEE (reference sequence). The J segment lost 5 bases and the V segment lost 3 bases, leaving 6 bases of the junction unmatched. DNA for the CDR3: TGTGCCAGCAGCTCTGGGACAGGGCACCGGGCCAACGTCCTGACTTTC. Translated, it gives CASSSGTGHRANVLTF.

V and J are TRBV6-4 and TRBJ2-7; no clear D. CDR1 and CDR2 from the germline V gene are MRHNA and SNTAGT. CDR3 length equals 16 residues. Trimming removed 0 bases from V and 3 bases from J, with 15 bases in between. CDR3 region: CASSDSIRVNCYEQYF. DNA for the CDR3: TGTGCCAGCAGTGACTCGATACGAGTGAACTGCTACGAGCAGTACTTC.

This clone has just one count. CDR3 coding DNA: TGTGCCAGCAGCTCCCGACTAGCGGGAGGCTCTAGCTCCTACAATGAGCAGTTCTTC. Amino acid sequence: CASSSRLAGGSSSYNEQFF. V usage is TRBV7-3 and J usage is TRBJ2-1; 13 positions match TRBD2. Germline CDR1 is SGHTA and CDR2 is FQGTGA. The CDR3 is 19 residues long. V dropped 4 bases and J dropped 0; count of bases not matched to a gene: 9.

The V and J genes are TRBV7-6 and TRBJ1-3; D is uncertain. Trimming took 5 bases from V and 1 from J, leaving 18 bases between them. Germline CDR1 SGHVS, CDR2 FNYEAQ. CDR3 length: 17 amino acids. CDR3 sequence reads: CASSRPGRAKSGNTIYF. In DNA form, the CDR3 reads TGTGCCAGCAGCAGACCGGGGAGGGCCAAATCTGGAAACACCATATATTTT.

This chain joins TRBV19 and TRBJ2-3; no firm D call. V shed 4 bases and J shed 1 base, with 12 bases lying between them. The CDR3 is 15 residues long. Germline V lookup: CDR1 LNHDA, CDR2 SQIVND (reference sequence). DNA for the CDR3: TGTGCCAGTAGTAATCAAGGTCTTGGCACAGATACGCAGTATTTT. This gives the protein CASSNQGLGTDTQYF.

V usage is TRBV27 and J usage is TRBJ2-1, with D perhaps TRBD2 (5 bases). The CDR3 is made up of 15 amino acids. The germline V gene encodes CDR1 MNHEY and CDR2 SMNVEV (reference sequence). V was cut by 5 bases and J by 7 bases, with 18 bases left in between. CDR3: CASSLTTLPGNEQFF. DNA for the CDR3: TGTGCCAGCAGTCTAACAACCCTCCCGGGAAATGAGCAGTTCTTC.

The gene calls are TRBV18 and TRBJ2-3; D unclear. The CDR3 spans 16 residues. V dropped 3 bases and J dropped 2 bases, with 15 bases sitting between them. The germline V gene encodes CDR1 KGHSH and CDR2 LQKENI. CDR3 residues: CASSPSPPGATDTQYF. The CDR3, as DNA: TGTGCCAGCTCACCCTCTCCCCCAGGAGCCACAGATACGCAGTATTTT.

This chain connects TRBV5-6 to TRBJ2-5; the match to TRBD1 covers 10 bases. Germline CDR1 SGHDT, CDR2 YYEEEE. There are 16 residues in the CDR3. V lost 2 bases to trimming and J lost 0 bases; unmatched junction nucleotides: 4. The DNA of the CDR3 is TGTGCCAGCAGCTTTCGGGGACAGGGGTACCAAGAGACCCAGTACTTC. Translated: CASSFRGQGYQETQYF.

This clone showed up just once. The rearrangement joins TRBV28 to TRBJ2-7; 7 positions agree with TRBD1. V dropped 6 bases and J dropped 3; count of bases not matched to a gene: 11. Germline loops: CDR1 MDHEN, CDR2 SYDVKM. This CDR3 spans 15 amino acids. CDR3 nucleotides: TGTGCCAGCAGCAGAGCAGGGGGAAAAGACTACGAGCAGTACTTC. Residues: CASSRAGGKDYEQYF.

This sequence joins TRBV9 and TRBJ2-1, with D unclear. The germline V gene has CDR1 SGDLS and CDR2 YYNGEE. Trimming stripped 4 bases from V and 5 bases from J, with 13 bases between. The CDR3 extends over 14 amino acids. The CDR3 sequence: CASSPQDQNNEQFF. The CDR3 DNA is TGTGCCAGCAGCCCCCAGGACCAGAACAATGAGCAGTTCTTC.

The rearrangement joins TRBV19 to TRBJ1-6; 9 bases match TRBD1. Germline V gene data show CDR1 as LNHDA and CDR2 as SQIVND (reference sequence). Losses at the gene ends were 5 bases for V and 11 bases for J; bases not matched to a gene: 7. The CDR3 contains 14 residues. The CDR3 protein is CASSATGGPAPLHF. As DNA, the CDR3 is TGTGCCAGTAGTGCCACAGGGGGCCCAGCACCCCTCCACTTT.

This sequence joins TRBV28 and TRBJ1-1, with 8 bases identical to TRBD1. The CDR3 sequence is 16 residues long. Germline V CDR1 and CDR2: MDHEN, SYDVKM. V shed 0 bases and J 3 bases; nucleotides not matched to a gene: 6. CDR3 DNA sequence: TGTGCCAGCAGTTTATGGGAACAGGGGGATTACACTGAAGCTTTCTTT. This translates into CASSLWEQGDYTEAFF.

V and J are TRBV6-5 and TRBJ2-3; 13 nucleotides match TRBD2. Germline values: CDR1 MNHEY, CDR2 SVGAGI. J was trimmed by 8 bases and V by 2 bases; bases with no gene match: 7. The CDR3 has 16 amino acids. The DNA for the CDR3 is TGTGCCAGCAGTTACACGGGACTAGCGGGAATTGGTACGCAGTATTTT. It is translated as CASSYTGLAGIGTQYF.

CDR3 protein: CASSPSFGPGELFF. CDR3 DNA: TGTGCCAGCAGCCCTAGCTTTGGGCCCGGGGAGCTGTTTTTT. The J gene is TRBJ2-2, the V gene TRBV27, with D tentatively TRBD2 (5 bases). Germline loops: CDR1 MNHEY, CDR2 SMNVEV (reference sequence). The CDR3 is made up of 14 amino acids. The V end lost 6 bases, the J end lost 6 bases, and 14 bases lay between the germline ends.

In DNA, the CDR3 is TGTGCCAGCTCGGGGGGCATGAACACTGAAGCTTTCTTT. Encoded protein: CASSGGMNTEAFF. The V and J genes are TRBV7-9 and TRBJ1-1; possible D gene TRBD1, 6 bases. This CDR3 contains 13 residues. The germline V gene has CDR1 SEHNR and CDR2 FQNEAQ (reference sequence). Trimming removed 8 bases from V and 0 bases from J, with 10 bases in between.

The V gene is TRBV5-4, the J gene TRBJ2-1; tentative D call: TRBD2 (6 bases). The CDR3 is 17 residues long. Trimming left V 6 bases short and J 9 bases short, with 28 bases between. Germline CDR1 SGHNT, CDR2 YYREEE (reference sequence). DNA for the CDR3: TGTGCCAGCACGATGGTGGCGGGACCCTCGCGTATCGGTGAGCAGTTCTTC. Residues: CASTMVAGPSRIGEQFF.

The chain carries TRBV30 and TRBJ1-5; D may be TRBD1 (5 bases). With 2 bases removed from V and 0 bases from J, the gap between germline ends came to 17 bases. CDR1 and CDR2 (germline): GTSNPN, SVGIG (reference sequence). This CDR3 is built from 17 residues. The CDR3 is CAWSCSEPRDSNQPQHF. The CDR3, as DNA: TGTGCCTGGAGTTGCAGCGAACCCAGGGATAGCAATCAGCCCCAGCATTTT.

Worth noting for this clone: Other DNA variants within this sample encode the same CDR3. The J gene is TRBJ2-5, the V gene TRBV6-5, with D hard to call. This CDR3 is built from 13 residues. Germline lookup yields CDR1 MNHEY and CDR2 SVGAGI. V was pared by 3 bases and J by 1 base, with 6 bases between. Here the CDR3 reads CASSYRVQETQYF. CDR3 coding DNA: TGTGCCAGCAGTTATCGGGTCCAAGAGACCCAGTACTTC.

The genes are TRBV5-1 and TRBJ1-2, with unresolved D. The ends were cut back, 4 bases at V and 0 bases at J, with 10 bases in the middle. There are 14 residues in the CDR3. The germline V gene encodes CDR1 SGHRS and CDR2 YFSETQ. CDR3 sequence reads: CASSQDGSNYGYTF. The DNA of the CDR3 is TGCGCCAGCAGCCAGGACGGTTCTAACTATGGCTACACCTTC.

The chain has TRBV7-3 and TRBJ2-1; perhaps D is TRBD1 or TRBD2 (5 bases each). The CDR3 runs to 15 residues. Germline CDR1 reads SGHTA; CDR2 reads FQGTGA. Trimming took 5 bases from V and 4 from J, leaving 15 bases between them. CDR3 in DNA: TGTGCCAGCAGCCGGGACCTCGGATCATACAATGAGCAGTTCTTC. Amino acid sequence: CASSRDLGSYNEQFF.

V gene TRBV28 combines with J gene TRBJ2-7; TRBD1 might be the D (5 bases). The CDR3 totals 11 residues. The germline CDR1 and CDR2 sequences are MDHEN and SYDVKM. V lost 10 bases and J 3 bases, leaving 10 bases between the germline ends. This chain's CDR3 is CAISRGYEQYF. The CDR3 DNA follows: TGTGCCATCTCAAGGGGCTACGAGCAGTACTTC.

About this clone itself: Within the sample, other DNA sequences also encode this same CDR3. The rearrangement joins TRBV7-2 to TRBJ2-5; D is perhaps TRBD2 (6 bases). V dropped 5 bases and J dropped 5 bases, with 9 bases sitting between them. This CDR3 comprises 12 residues. Germline-derived CDR1 and CDR2 are SGHTA and FQGNSA. The CDR3 region is CASSLRGETQYF. The CDR3 region has the DNA TGTGCCAGCAGCCTACGGGGGGAGACCCAGTACTTC.

The rearrangement links TRBV7-7 to TRBJ2-5, with 8 positions matching TRBD2. J lost 3 bases, V lost 5 bases, and 8 bases had no gene match. Germline CDR1 SSHAT, CDR2 FNYEAQ (reference sequence). The CDR3 has 15 residues. CDR3 DNA: TGTGCCAGCAGCCCTTTAGGTAGCGGGGAAGAGACCCAGTACTTC. Translating it yields CASSPLGSGEETQYF.

A single count supports this clone. The chain recombines TRBV7-2 with TRBJ2-5; D gene unclear. Germline V gene data show CDR1 as SGHTA and CDR2 as FQGNSA. CDR3 length: 17 amino acids. The V gene lost 1 base and the J gene lost 4 bases, with 19 bases spanning the gap. CDR3: CASSLGIVWRSRETQYF. The CDR3 DNA follows: TGTGCCAGCAGCTTAGGCATAGTCTGGCGCAGTAGAGAGACCCAGTACTTC. The whole variable domain, remainder taken from reference TRBV7-2 and TRBJ2-5, is GAGVSQSPSNKVTEKGKDVELRCDPISGHTALYWYRQSLGQGLEFLIYFQGNSAPDKSGLPSDRFSAERTGGSVSTLTIQRTQQEDSAVYLCASSLGIVWRSRETQYFGPGTRLLVL.

J is TRBJ2-3 and V is TRBV7-3; the D call may be TRBD1 or TRBD2 (6 bases each). Germline CDR1 and CDR2: SGHTA and FQGTGA. V was cut by 5 bases and J by 6 bases, with 18 bases left in between. CDR3 length equals 15 residues. This CDR3 is CASSQGSGARDTQYF. DNA of the CDR3: TGTGCCAGCAGCCAAGGGTCGGGGGCAAGGGATACGCAGTATTTT.

The chain joins TRBV9 to TRBJ1-1, with 7 bases lining up with TRBD1. V gave up 0 bases and J gave up 0 bases; unmatched junction bases: 14. CDR3 length equals 19 residues. CDR1 is SGDLS and CDR2 is YYNGEE in the germline V gene. The CDR3, as DNA: TGTGCCAGCAGCGTAGGGAACCGGGACAGTTCAGGATTGAACACTGAAGCTTTCTTT. Its translation: CASSVGNRDSSGLNTEAFF.

In the case of this clone: This sample also contains other DNA sequences that code for the same CDR3. CDR3 region: CASSQQYEQYF. The CDR3 coding sequence is TGTGCCAGCAGTCAACAATACGAGCAGTACTTC. J is TRBJ2-7 and V is TRBV6-6; D gene ambiguous. Between the trimmed V and J ends, which lost 5 bases and 4 bases, there was a span of 6 bases. The CDR3 loop spans 11 amino acids. CDR1 MNHNY and CDR2 SVGAGI come from the germline V gene (reference sequence).

V usage is TRBV2 and J usage is TRBJ2-5; a weak D match, TRBD1 (6 bases). The CDR3 is 14 amino acids. The V gene's germline CDR1 is SNHLY and CDR2 FYNNEI. Between the trimmed V and J ends, which lost 6 bases and 5 bases, there was a span of 16 bases. CDR3 in amino acids: CASSRTGIFETQYF. The CDR3 DNA follows: TGTGCCAGCAGCCGCACAGGGATTTTCGAGACCCAGTACTTC.